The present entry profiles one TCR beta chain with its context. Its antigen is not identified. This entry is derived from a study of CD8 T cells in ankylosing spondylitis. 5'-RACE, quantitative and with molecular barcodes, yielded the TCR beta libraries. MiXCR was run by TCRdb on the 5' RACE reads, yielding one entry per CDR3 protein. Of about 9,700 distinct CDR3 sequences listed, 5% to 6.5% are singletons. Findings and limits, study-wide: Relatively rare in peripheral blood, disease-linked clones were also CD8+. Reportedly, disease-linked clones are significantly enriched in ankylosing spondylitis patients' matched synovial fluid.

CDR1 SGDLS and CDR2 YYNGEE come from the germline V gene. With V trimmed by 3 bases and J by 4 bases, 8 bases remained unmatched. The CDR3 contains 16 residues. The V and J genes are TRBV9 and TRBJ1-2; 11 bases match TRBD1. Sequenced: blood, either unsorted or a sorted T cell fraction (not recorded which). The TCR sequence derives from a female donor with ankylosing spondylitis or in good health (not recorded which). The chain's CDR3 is CASSAGQGAGFYGYTF. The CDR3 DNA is TGTGCCAGCAGCGCAGGACAGGGGGCTGGGTTCTATGGCTACACCTTC.